The 26 T cell receptor beta chains presented below share a single source sample, sequenced in a study of T cells in Graves' hyperthyroidism and ophthalmopathy. Amplification of TCR beta CDR3 regions was performed using RNA transcripts as template. The TCR CDR3 was amplified in a first-round RT-PCR using the HTBI primer set. In TCRdb, the multiplex PCR reads were re-called with MiXCR into one record per CDR3 protein. The repertoire consists of almost 600,000 distinct CDR3 sequences, with approximately 14% occurring once and the leading ten covering 4.5% to 6%. The sample consisted of blood. The receptors stem from a woman in her 30s with Graves' hyperthyroidism that later progressed to Graves' ophthalmopathy.

In this sample, this clonotype turned up many times. The V and J genes are TRBV2 and TRBJ1-2; tentative D call: TRBD1 (5 bases). The germline V gene has CDR1 SNHLY and CDR2 FYNNEI. The CDR3 runs 13 residues. The V end lost 8 bases, the J end lost 4 bases, and 14 bases lay between the germline ends. CDR3 bases: TGTGCCAGCTGGGGCGGTGGAAGCTATGGCTACACCTTC. It translates to CASWGGGSYGYTF.

This clonotype was observed many times. The chain combines TRBV13 with TRBJ2-7; a possible D gene is TRBD2 (6 bases). V was trimmed by 0 bases and J by 2 bases, leaving 8 bases between them. Germline lookup yields CDR1 PRHDT and CDR2 FYEKMQ (reference sequence). This CDR3 is built from 14 residues. CDR3 DNA sequence: TGTGCCAGCAGCTTAGGCGGGAGCCCCTACGAGCAGTACTTC. It is translated as CASSLGGSPYEQYF.

The chain carries TRBV2 and TRBJ2-4; D not resolved. Looked up from germline, CDR1 is SNHLY and CDR2 is FYNNEI. The CDR3 is made up of 10 amino acids. V was cut by 4 bases and J by 7 bases, with 2 bases left in between. CDR3 residues: CASSANIQYF. The CDR3 nucleotides are TGTGCCAGCAGTGCGAACATTCAGTACTTC.

This clonotype was seen a handful of times. The V and J genes are TRBV20-1 and TRBJ2-7; D gene uncertain. Germline assignment: CDR1 DFQATT and CDR2 SNEGSKA (reference sequence). There are 12 residues in the CDR3. The V end was cut by 2 bases, the J end by 5 bases, with 10 bases between. The chain's CDR3 is CSARWAEDEQYF. The DNA of the CDR3 is TGCAGTGCTAGATGGGCCGAGGACGAGCAGTACTTC.

V is TRBV4-1 and J is TRBJ1-6; the D is unclear. Germline assignment: CDR1 MGHRA and CDR2 YSYEKL. Between the trimmed V and J ends, which lost 0 bases and 8 bases, there was a span of 11 bases. The CDR3 consists of 15 residues. CDR3 DNA: TGCGCCAGCAGCCAAGAGACCGACACTTATTCACCCCTCCACTTT. This codes for CASSQETDTYSPLHF.

V gene TRBV20-1 combines with J gene TRBJ1-6; 7 bases align to TRBD1. With V trimmed by 6 bases and J by 6 bases, 20 bases remained unmatched. Germline V gene sequence: CDR1 DFQATT, CDR2 SNEGSKA (reference sequence). This CDR3 has 18 amino acids. This CDR3 is CSARNSLVGGAGNSPLHF. CDR3 nucleotide sequence: TGCAGTGCGCGAAATTCCCTTGTAGGGGGCGCTGGTAATTCACCCCTCCACTTT.

This clonotype was counted at least ten times. This chain joins TRBV30 and TRBJ2-3; no definite D call. The CDR3 spans 11 residues. The V and J ends lost 4 bases and 6 bases respectively, with 8 bases between them. Germline lookup yields CDR1 GTSNPN and CDR2 SVGIG (reference sequence). The CDR3 here is CAWTVSDTQYF. CDR3 bases: TGTGCCTGGACTGTGTCGGATACGCAGTATTTT. Full variable domain (rest looked up from reference TRBV30 and TRBJ2-3): SQTIHQWPATLVQPVGSPLSLECTVEGTSNPNLYWYRQAAGRGLQLLFYSVGIGQISSEVPQNLSASRPQDRQFILSSKKLLLSDSGFYLCAWTVSDTQYFGPGTRLTVL.

The sample holds a few counts of this clonotype. V usage is TRBV5-1 and J usage is TRBJ2-3; TRBD2 matches 13 bases. The CDR3 has 17 residues. With 7 bases clipped from V and 0 bases from J, the junction kept 8 bases outside the gene matches. Germline assignment: CDR1 SGHRS and CDR2 YFSETQ. DNA of the CDR3: TGCGCCAGCGGATGGACTAGCGGGAGCCCCAGCACAGATACGCAGTATTTT. This sequence encodes CASGWTSGSPSTDTQYF.

This clonotype was detected many times. J is TRBJ1-1 and V is TRBV6-1; 10 bases match TRBD1. CDR3 length equals 20 residues. In germline, CDR1 is MNHNS, CDR2 SASEGT. J gave up 5 bases and V 4 bases, and 22 bases lay outside the gene matches. In DNA form, the CDR3 reads TGTGCCAGCAGTGTCCGAACCAAGGGACAGGGGATACCACGAGAGACTGAAGCTTTCTTT. Translation gives CASSVRTKGQGIPRETEAFF.

This clonotype has a handful of counts. The chain is built from TRBV20-1 and TRBJ1-2; 7 bases align to TRBD1. V was pared by 0 bases and J by 3 bases, with 10 bases of the junction left unmatched. The CDR3 is 16 amino acids. Looked up from germline, CDR1 is DFQATT and CDR2 is SNEGSKA (reference sequence). The CDR3 spells CSARDAGQQIDYGYTF. In DNA, the CDR3 is TGCAGTGCTAGAGATGCGGGACAGCAAATAGACTATGGCTACACCTTC.

This clonotype has only a few counts. This chain joins TRBV19 and TRBJ1-1, with D possibly matching TRBD1 (6 bases). The CDR3 runs to 15 residues. The germline V and J ends were trimmed by 4 bases and 0 bases, with 12 bases remaining between them. Germline CDR1 reads LNHDA; CDR2 reads SQIVND (reference sequence). CDR3 residues: CASSNLDRLNTEAFF. CDR3 DNA sequence: TGTGCCAGTAGTAACTTGGACAGATTGAACACTGAAGCTTTCTTT.

The V gene is TRBV3-1, the J gene TRBJ2-2; unclear D gene. Germline CDR1 is LGHDT and CDR2 is YNNKEL (reference sequence). V was pared by 1 base and J by 8 bases, with 11 bases between. This CDR3 has 14 residues. The CDR3 nucleotides are TGTGCCAGCAGCCAAGGCCTGAGCGCTGGGGAGCTGTTTTTT. Amino acid sequence: CASSQGLSAGELFF.

This clonotype was seen repeatedly, ten times or more. The chain uses TRBV19 and TRBJ1-2, with D possibly being TRBD1 (5 bases). The germline CDR1 and CDR2 sequences are LNHDA and SQIVND (reference sequence). The V end was cut by 3 bases, the J end by 1 base, with 9 bases between. The CDR3 length is 14 residues. CDR3: CASSMDTVNYGYTF. The DNA of the CDR3 is TGTGCCAGTAGTATGGACACGGTTAACTATGGCTACACCTTC.

Regarding this clonotype: A read error may produce the germline difference seen at one junction end. The CDR3 loop reads CASRYLTGRNPPLHF. The CDR3 DNA follows: TGTGCCAGCAGGTACTTGACAGGGCGTAATCCACCCCTCCACTTT. The J gene is TRBJ1-6, the V gene TRBV28; 7 nucleotides align to TRBD1. Germline V CDR1 and CDR2: MDHEN, SYDVKM. CDR3 length: 15 residues.

At least ten counts were recorded for this clonotype. V and J are TRBV6-1 and TRBJ1-1; D unclear. The length of the CDR3 is 16 residues. CDR1 is MNHNS and CDR2 is SASEGT in the germline V gene. Trimming stripped 3 bases from V and 2 bases from J, with 16 bases between. The CDR3 DNA is TGTGCCAGCAGTGAGCCGTTGGGGATCTCTAACACTGAAGCTTTCTTT. Residues: CASSEPLGISNTEAFF.

Concerning this clonotype: One end of the junction does not line up with germline, which may come from a read error. This sequence joins TRBV5-1 and TRBJ1-2; possibly TRBD1 for D (6 bases). Germline-derived CDR1 and CDR2 are SGHRS and YFSETQ. The CDR3 contains 18 residues. CDR3 nucleotides: TGCGCCAGCGGCTTGGAAGCCCTGAGTGCAGGGGAACCCTATGGCTACACCTTC. It codes for CASGLEALSAGEPYGYTF.

The table lists this clonotype with many counts. The J gene is TRBJ2-4, the V gene TRBV7-2; D not resolved. Trimming left V 1 base short and J 4 bases short, with 17 bases between. The CDR3 spans 17 residues. Germline CDR1 SGHTA, CDR2 FQGNSA. Here the CDR3 DNA reads TGTGCCAGCAGCTTAGTAGACCCCGTCAACGCAAAAAACATTCAGTACTTC. This sequence encodes CASSLVDPVNAKNIQYF.

This clonotype was found many times. The rearrangement uses TRBV7-9 and TRBJ2-1; TRBD2 agrees at 7 bases. The CDR3 is 13 amino acids. Germline V gene sequence: CDR1 SEHNR, CDR2 FQNEAQ (reference sequence). With 1 base clipped from V and 8 bases from J, the junction kept 2 bases outside the gene matches. The CDR3 nucleotides read TGTGCCAGCAGCTTAGAACTAGCGCATGAGCAGTTCTTC. Its protein product is CASSLELAHEQFF.

This clonotype was counted many times. The rearrangement uses TRBV20-1 and TRBJ2-7; 11 bases are a match to TRBD1. Germline values: CDR1 DFQATT, CDR2 SNEGSKA (reference sequence). The CDR3 totals 14 residues. With 5 bases clipped from V and 3 bases from J, the junction kept 6 bases outside the gene matches. The CDR3 region has the DNA TGCAGTGCTGGACAGGGGGCTGACTACTACGAGCAGTACTTC. Protein product: CSAGQGADYYEQYF.

The chain links TRBV18 to TRBJ1-2, with TRBD1 as a possible D gene (5 bases). CDR1 and CDR2 (germline): KGHSH, LQKENI. Trimming left V 5 bases short and J 8 bases short, with 15 bases between. The CDR3 runs to 13 residues. The CDR3, as DNA: TGTGCCAGCTCATATGACGGGGGGGACGGCTACACCTTC. The encoded protein is CASSYDGGDGYTF.

Points on this clonotype: This may arise from a read error, as a much more abundant clone is one base away. This sequence joins TRBV27 and TRBJ1-1; D remains unclear. Germline V gene data show CDR1 as MNHEY and CDR2 as SMNVEV (reference sequence). The CDR3 is 13 amino acids. V lost 2 bases to trimming and J lost 8 bases, with 12 bases between them. CDR3 nucleotides: TGTGCCAGCAGTTTAAGGATAGCAGCCGAAGCTTTCTTT. Residues: CASSLRIAAEAFF.

This clonotype was counted a few times. This rearrangement joins TRBV10-1 to TRBJ2-7; 13 bases match TRBD2. The V gene's germline CDR1 is WNHNN and CDR2 SYGVQD (reference sequence). CDR3 length: 19 residues. With V trimmed by 3 bases and J by 2 bases, 13 bases remained unmatched. The CDR3: CASSDLRTSGSMSPYEQYF. The CDR3 region has the DNA TGCGCCAGCAGTGACCTTCGGACTAGCGGGAGTATGAGCCCCTACGAGCAGTACTTC.

The chain recombines TRBV29-1 with TRBJ2-1; possibly TRBD1 for D (6 bases). Germline V gene data show CDR1 as SQVTM and CDR2 as ANQGSEA. Trimming removed 4 bases at V and 2 bases at J, with 6 bases between. The CDR3 sequence is 12 residues long. CDR3 in DNA: TGCAGCGTTGGGGACACCTACAATGAGCAGTTCTTC. Protein product: CSVGDTYNEQFF.

At least ten counts were recorded for this clonotype. The rearrangement uses TRBV12-3 or TRBV12-4 and TRBJ2-7; no firm D call. Trimming stripped 5 bases from V and 7 bases from J, with 9 bases between. This CDR3 comprises 11 residues. CDR3 amino acids: CASSTLWEQYF. CDR3 in DNA: TGTGCCAGCAGTACGCTCTGGGAGCAGTACTTC.

This clonotype was seen a handful of times. This rearrangement joins TRBV12-3 or TRBV12-4 to TRBJ2-2; unclear D gene. This CDR3 is 11 amino acids long. Trimming shortened V by 11 bases and J by 8 bases, and 12 bases separated the two germline ends. The CDR3 is CAGSAYGELFF. In DNA form, the CDR3 reads TGTGCCGGATCCGCTTATGGGGAGCTGTTTTTT.

This clonotype was seen ten or more times. The chain carries TRBV7-9 and TRBJ2-7; D unclear. The germline V gene has CDR1 SEHNR and CDR2 FQNEAQ (reference sequence). V lost 5 bases and J 5 bases, leaving 13 bases between the germline ends. This CDR3 comprises 13 residues. CDR3 in DNA: TGTGCCAGCAGCCCCCGAGTCAGCCACGAGCAGTACTTC. Protein product: CASSPRVSHEQYF. The variable domain in full, with the rest retrieved from reference TRBV7-9 and TRBJ2-7, is DTGVSQNPRHKITKRGQNVTFRCDPISEHNRLYWYRQTLGQGPEFLTYFQNEAQLEKSRLLSDRFSAERPKGSFSTLEIQRTEQGDSAMYLCASSPRVSHEQYFGPGTRLTVT.